This paragraph covers one T cell receptor beta chain sequence. Its antigen is unknown. This was a deep-level run. The repertoire was sequenced with immunoSEQ multiplex PCR; TCRdb's copy has only in-frame clones and lacks some. The repertoire holds around 940,000 clones, with 70% to 85% as singletons. These data originate in a study of shared clonotypes between healthy human individuals. General study findings and limits: About 5% was the fraction of naive CD4 clonotypes found shared across four donors.

Healthy HIV-negative adults with no recent acute infections or vaccinations were recruited as donors. In the CD4+ fraction, cells were divided into CD45RA+ naive and CD45RA-negative memory subsets. The sequencing sample was made of memory CD4+ T cells sorted from blood. The subset is: CD45RA-negative fraction. This TCR was sampled from a man between 18 and 29 years old in good health.

The CDR3 sequence is CASSIDGGRPKQFF. The CDR3 bases are TGTGCCAGTAGTATAGACGGGGGTCGCCCGAAGCAGTTCTTC. This chain connects TRBV19 to TRBJ2-1; weak D call: TRBD2 (6 bases). Germline CDR1 reads LNHDA; CDR2 reads SQIVND (reference sequence). V dropped 0 bases and J dropped 11 bases, with 14 bases sitting between them. This CDR3 region has 14 residues.